This T cell receptor (beta chain) was identified during a study of blood T cells in healthy people across ages. At the level of the study: Per two T cells, template switching captured roughly one barcoded beta molecule.

Study results and caveats: Long-lived and aged donors differed, with more naive CD4+ cells and higher diversity in the long-lived.

As for this clonotype: Its specificity is not known.

The use of a sample-barcoded 5' primer and a J-beta primer mix characterized a second PCR of about 7 to 12 cycles. MiXCR, run by TCRdb on the 5' RACE reads, gives a single entry per CDR3 protein. The data show about 750,000 distinct CDR3 sequences, 53% seen once. The donors, aged 6 to 90, were healthy Caucasians from Russia. The CDR3 spans 17 residues. V lost 4 bases, J lost 0 bases, and 7 bases stayed unmatched. From germline, CDR1 is SGDLS and CDR2 YYNGEE. The sequencing sample was made of blood. This clonotype was sampled from a man older than 75 in good health. This chain links TRBV9 with TRBJ2-6, with 7 bases aligning to TRBD1. The CDR3 here is CASSPSGQSSGANVLTF. The CDR3 DNA reads TGTGCCAGCAGCCCATCGGGACAGAGCTCTGGGGCCAACGTCCTGACTTTC.